This T cell receptor (beta chain) was identified in a study of identical twins. Study-level points and caveats: There was an excess of low generation probability in the out-of-frame alpha sequences that twins shared. The more abundant beta clonotypes in cord blood had fewer insertions, and memory repertoires did not show this.

Healthy Caucasians provided all donations. The CDR3 is 15 residues long. V was clipped by 5 bases and J by 2 bases; unmatched bases: 7. The V gene's germline CDR1 is SGHTA and CDR2 FQGNSA. On this clonotype itself: Its antigen is still unknown.

cDNA molecules carried unique molecular identifiers, and template switching added a universal primer site. TCRdb used MiXCR to reprocess the 5' RACE reads, holding one entry per CDR3 protein. Of about 250,000 distinct CDR3 sequences in the sample, 11% to 15% were seen once. V and J are TRBV7-2 and TRBJ2-7; 9 nucleotides line up with TRBD2. The sequenced sample consisted of memory (CD45RO+) T cells sorted from blood. The sequence derives from a woman younger than 35 in good health. CDR3 nucleotide sequence: TGTGCCAGCAGCCCCTCTAGCGGGACCACCTACGAGCAGTACTTC. This sequence encodes CASSPSSGTTYEQYF.